The 12 T cell receptor beta chains given below trace back to one sample, sequenced in a study of T cells expressing NK-cell markers. After re-calling the 5' RACE reads, TCRdb lists one entry per CDR3 protein, DNA absent. The sample totals about 370,000 distinct CDR3 sequences. Source material: blood T cells: a sorted CD56 or NKG2C T cell subset, CD4+ or CD8+ T cells, or bulk PBMC T cells (not recorded which). These receptors came from a woman aged 45-59 years in good health.

The chain carries TRBV20-1 and TRBJ2-5; TCRdb picks TRBD2, but there is no DNA to check that call. Germline CDR1 DFQATT, CDR2 SNEGSKA (reference sequence). This CDR3 contains 18 residues. This chain's CDR3 is CSARSGGGGRAMLETQYF.

This chain uses TRBV9 with TRBJ2-7. The CDR3 extends over 14 amino acids. Looked up from germline, CDR1 is SGDLS and CDR2 is YYNGEE. This CDR3 is CASSVGGSLREQYF.

This chain uses TRBV5-1 with TRBJ1-1; TCRdb lists TRBD1, though no DNA is available to test this call. Germline CDR1 reads SGHRS; CDR2 reads YFSETQ. CDR3 length equals 14 residues. CDR3 region: CASTPGQLNTEAFF.

V gene TRBV14 combines with J gene TRBJ2-5; TCRdb gives TRBD2 as the D gene, but with no DNA this cannot be confirmed. This CDR3 is built from 16 residues. Germline CDR1 and CDR2: SGHDN and FVKESK. The chain's CDR3 is CASSKNDRAREETQYF.

J is TRBJ2-3 and V is TRBV20-1; TCRdb picks TRBD2, but there is no DNA to check that call. Per germline, CDR1 DFQATT and CDR2 SNEGSKA (reference sequence). There are 14 residues in the CDR3. This chain's CDR3 is CSAFIAGAGDTQYF.

V usage is TRBV10-3 and J usage is TRBJ1-2. The germline gives CDR1 ENHRY, CDR2 SYGVKD. CDR3 length: 12 residues. The CDR3 loop reads CAIRDSTGGYTF.

The chain joins TRBV19 to TRBJ2-2. Germline V gives CDR1 LNHDA, CDR2 SQIVND (reference sequence). This CDR3 is built from 14 residues. CDR3 sequence: CASSNSRFTGELFF.

The rearrangement links TRBV5-1 to TRBJ2-2. The CDR3 is 16 amino acids. Germline V CDR1 and CDR2: SGHRS, YFSETQ. The CDR3 region is CASSLAQGLFTGELFF.

The gene calls are TRBV3-1 and TRBJ2-5; as DNA is missing, the TRBD1 call by TCRdb cannot be tested. Germline CDR1 reads LGHDT; CDR2 reads YNNKEL (reference sequence). This CDR3 spans 11 amino acids. The CDR3 reads CASSQGRVQYF.

This chain joins TRBV15 and TRBJ2-7; TCRdb's assignment of TRBD1 cannot be checked, as there is no DNA. The CDR3 covers 15 residues. Per the germline V gene, CDR1 is LNHNV and CDR2 is YYDKDF (reference sequence). The chain's CDR3 is CATSRDRGRPYEQYF.

The rearrangement uses TRBV5-1 and TRBJ2-3; checking the TCRdb D call of TRBD2 is not possible without DNA. Germline loops: CDR1 SGHRS, CDR2 YFSETQ. The CDR3 consists of 16 residues. CDR3 residues: CASSLMSSRSTDTQYF.

The chain joins TRBV28 to TRBJ1-4; TCRdb calls TRBD1, which cannot be checked without DNA. There are 15 residues in the CDR3. Germline assignment: CDR1 MDHEN and CDR2 SYDVKM. CDR3 sequence reads: CASRSGTTTNEKLFF.